The 4 T cell receptor beta chains given below trace back to one sample, sequenced in a study of TIL therapy for anti-PD-1-resistant metastatic lung cancer. This was the immunoSEQ v3 assay. Assay used: immunoSEQ multiplex PCR; TCRdb lists only in-frame clones, some missing. The table shows about 95,000 clones, with 50% to 70% occurring only once. Time point in this sample: pre-treatment sample, taken before nivolumab and TIL therapy. Pleural nodules or supraclavicular lymph nodes made up most of the excised metastases sampled. Sequencing used tumor tissue, obtained at baseline. Every receptor here comes from a person aged 25 to 79 with non-small cell lung cancer.

The chain couples TRBV9 to TRBJ2-7; 7 bases are shared with TRBD1. CDR3 length equals 15 residues. Germline V gene data show CDR1 as SGDLS and CDR2 as YYNGEE. V lost 4 bases and J lost 5; bases outside the gene matches: 12. CDR3 loop: CASSPGSLQGDEQYF. The CDR3 DNA follows: TGTGCCAGCAGCCCCGGCAGTCTGCAGGGGGACGAGCAGTACTTC.

In DNA, the CDR3 is TGTGCCAGTAGTATAGGACTAGCGGGAGTGTTTGAGCAGTTCTTC. Translating it yields CASSIGLAGVFEQFF. The V call is TRBV19, the J call TRBJ2-1; 12 bases map to TRBD2. V was pared by 1 base and J by 9 bases, with 4 bases of the junction left unmatched. CDR1 and CDR2 from the germline V gene are LNHDA and SQIVND (reference sequence). The CDR3 runs to 15 residues.

The V gene is TRBV6-2 or TRBV6-3, the J gene TRBJ1-5; the D gene is possibly TRBD1 (5 bases). Germline V gene lookup returns CDR1 MNHEY and CDR2 SVGEGT. The CDR3 is 16 amino acids. Deletions cut 8 bases from V and 0 bases from J, with 17 bases between. This chain's CDR3 is CASRPHRGVSNQPQHF. The DNA of the CDR3 is TGTGCCAGCCGCCCCCATCGGGGGGTTAGCAATCAGCCCCAGCATTTT.

The count of this clone is one. Within the sample, other DNA sequences also encode this same CDR3. The rearrangement links TRBV2 to TRBJ2-5; 7 bases fit TRBD1. V shed 5 bases, J shed 3 bases, and the junction held 3 bases outside the gene matches. The CDR3 runs 13 residues. Germline CDR1 and CDR2: SNHLY and FYNNEI. The CDR3 nucleotides read TGTGCCAGCAGTTTAGACAGGGAAGAGACCCAGTACTTC. The encoded protein is CASSLDREETQYF. The variable domain in full, completed from reference TRBV2 and TRBJ2-5, reads EPEVTQTPSHQVTQMGQEVILRCVPISNHLYFYWYRQILGQKVEFLVSFYNNEISEKSEIFDDQFSVERPDGSNFTLKIRSTKLEDSAMYFCASSLDREETQYFGPGTRLLVL.